Following are 5 T cell receptor beta chains from one sample sequenced in a study of CD4 T cells in relation to SARS-CoV-2 and coronaviruses. Before the COVID-19 pandemic, during about 2011-2019, CD4+ T cells were taken from unexposed donors. The repertoire was sequenced with immunoSEQ multiplex PCR; TCRdb's copy has only in-frame clones and lacks some. The table has 60,000 to 75,000 clones, approximately 93% seen once. Sequencing was carried out using naive CD4+ T cells from PBMCs. The subset is: naive CD4+ T cells isolated by negative enrichment. These receptors were obtained from a human donor in good health.

V gene TRBV7-2 combines with J gene TRBJ1-6; no clear D. The CDR3 is 17 residues long. The germline gives CDR1 SGHTA, CDR2 FQGNSA. Trimming left V 5 bases short and J 4 bases short, with 18 bases between. The CDR3 sequence is CASSTRKTPGYNSPLHF. The CDR3 bases are TGTGCCAGCAGCACCAGGAAGACCCCCGGATATAATTCACCCCTCCACTTT.

This rearrangement joins TRBV3-1 (or the pseudogene TRBV3-2) to TRBJ2-7; D remains ambiguous. The germline V gene encodes CDR1 LGHDT and CDR2 YNNKEL (reference sequence). The CDR3 has 14 amino acids. The germline V and J ends were trimmed by 3 bases and 0 bases, with 9 bases remaining between them. This CDR3 reads CASSHLASSYEQYF. The CDR3 DNA is TGTGCCAGCAGCCACCTCGCGTCCTCCTACGAGCAGTACTTC.

V usage is TRBV28 and J usage is TRBJ1-1; D possibly corresponds to TRBD1 (6 bases). CDR3 length equals 12 residues. CDR1 and CDR2 (germline): MDHEN, SYDVKM. Trimming took 6 bases from V and 7 from J, leaving 12 bases between them. In DNA form, the CDR3 reads TGTGCCAGCAGGGGGGCTCCCGATGAAGCTTTCTTT. Its protein is CASRGAPDEAFF.

This chain connects TRBV5-1 to TRBJ1-1; the match to TRBD1 covers 7 bases. Germline-derived CDR1 and CDR2 are SGHRS and YFSETQ. The CDR3 runs 14 residues. Trimming removed 4 bases from V and 2 bases from J; junction bases left unmatched: 5. CDR3 region: CASSPGTANTEAFF. The CDR3 coding sequence is TGCGCCAGCAGCCCCGGGACAGCTAACACTGAAGCTTTCTTT.

The chain recombines TRBV24-1 with TRBJ2-1; D gene uncertain. This CDR3 has 17 residues. Per germline, CDR1 KGHDR and CDR2 SFDVKD. V lost 4 bases and J 5 bases, leaving 20 bases between the germline ends. The CDR3 reads CATSDSSTYPKDNEQFF. The CDR3, as DNA: TGTGCCACCAGTGACTCCTCGACTTACCCCAAGGACAATGAGCAGTTCTTC.